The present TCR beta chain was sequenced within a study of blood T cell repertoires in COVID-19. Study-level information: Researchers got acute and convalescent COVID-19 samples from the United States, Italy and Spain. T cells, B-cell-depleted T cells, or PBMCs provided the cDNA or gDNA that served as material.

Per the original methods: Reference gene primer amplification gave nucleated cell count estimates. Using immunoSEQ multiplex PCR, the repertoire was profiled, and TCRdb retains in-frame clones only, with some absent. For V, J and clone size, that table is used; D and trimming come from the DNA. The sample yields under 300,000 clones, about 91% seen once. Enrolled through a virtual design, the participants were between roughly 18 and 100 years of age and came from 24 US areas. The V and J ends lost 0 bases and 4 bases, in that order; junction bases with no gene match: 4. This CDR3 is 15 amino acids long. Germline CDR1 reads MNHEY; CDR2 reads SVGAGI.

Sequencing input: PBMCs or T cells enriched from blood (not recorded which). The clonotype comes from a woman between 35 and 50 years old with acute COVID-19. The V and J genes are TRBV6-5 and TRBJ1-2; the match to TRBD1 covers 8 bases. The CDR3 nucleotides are TGTGCCAGCAGTTACTCGGCCGGACAGGGCTATGGCTACACCTTC. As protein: CASSYSAGQGYGYTF.